This T cell receptor (beta chain) derives from a study of blood T cell repertoires in COVID-19. Overall study: Sites in the United States, Italy and Spain provided acute and convalescent COVID-19 samples.

The CDR3 is 13 amino acids. V lost 5 bases, J lost 8 bases, and 15 bases lay in between. The germline V gene encodes CDR1 SEHNR and CDR2 FQNEAQ (reference sequence). In the authors' methods: Reference gene primer amplification gave estimated nucleated cell counts. Sequencing used immunoSEQ multiplex PCR; TCRdb keeps in-frame clones, though not all of them. Clone size and V and J calls were adopted from that table, with D and trimming inferred from the DNA. The sample lists 150,000 to 200,000 clones; approximately 85% were seen once. The chain uses TRBV7-9 and TRBJ1-2, with no clear D. Sequencing was performed on peripheral blood. The receptor's source is a woman aged 55-70 years with acute or convalescent COVID-19. CDR3: CASSRMDEGGYTF. CDR3 DNA sequence: TGTGCCAGCAGCCGTATGGATGAGGGAGGCTACACCTTC.